This entry lists 15 T cell receptor beta chains sequenced from one sample in a study of shared clonotypes between healthy human individuals. Generated by immunoSEQ multiplex PCR, the TCRdb table keeps only in-frame clones and is missing some. The sample holds 850,000 to 1,200,000 clones, about 70% seen once. The sequencing sample was made of memory CD4+ T cells sorted from blood. Described subset: CD45RA-negative fraction. All receptors come from a man younger than 35 in good health.

The rearrangement links TRBV7-8 to TRBJ2-3; D uncertain. The V gene lost 5 bases and the J gene lost 2 bases, with 8 bases spanning the gap. The CDR3 runs to 13 residues. Germline V CDR1 and CDR2: SGHVS, FQNEAQ. The CDR3 loop reads CASSPPSTDTQYF. CDR3 DNA: TGTGCCAGCAGCCCCCCCTCCACAGATACGCAGTATTTT.

This clone has more than one count but fewer than ten. V and J are TRBV19 and TRBJ1-4, with D possibly being TRBD1 (5 bases). The CDR3 contains 16 residues. V was cut by 4 bases and J by 0 bases, with 12 bases left in between. Germline assignment: CDR1 LNHDA and CDR2 SQIVND (reference sequence). The CDR3 DNA follows: TGTGCCAGTAGTACCCCGGGACGCGCAACTAATGAAAAACTGTTTTTT. It translates to CASSTPGRATNEKLFF.

The chain is built from TRBV6-1 and TRBJ2-5, with D possibly TRBD2 on 6 matching bases. This CDR3 contains 13 residues. Germline assignment: CDR1 MNHNS and CDR2 SASEGT. V was cut by 10 bases and J by 3 bases, with 15 bases left in between. CDR3 sequence: CATNGGVKETQYF. The CDR3 DNA follows: TGTGCCACAAACGGGGGAGTCAAAGAGACCCAGTACTTC.

CDR3 coding DNA: TGTGCCAGCAGTTACTCGGTATCAGGGGATCAGCCCCAGCATTTT. It specifies CASSYSVSGDQPQHF. V is TRBV6-6 and J is TRBJ1-5; D perhaps matches TRBD1 (6 bases). Per the germline V gene, CDR1 is MNHNY and CDR2 is SVGAGI (reference sequence). The CDR3 spans 15 residues. Trimming removed 0 bases at V and 5 bases at J, with 11 bases between.

This chain joins TRBV4-1 and TRBJ2-1; 7 bases agree with TRBD1. V lost 5 bases to trimming and J lost 7 bases; unmatched junction nucleotides: 11. CDR1 and CDR2 (germline): MGHRA, YSYEKL. This CDR3 is built from 15 residues. The CDR3 sequence is CASSAGQQGSNEQFF. CDR3 coding DNA: TGCGCCAGCAGCGCAGGACAACAGGGGTCTAATGAGCAGTTCTTC.

This rearrangement joins TRBV27 to TRBJ1-5, with TRBD1 identical over 10 bases. Trimming at V came to 5 bases and at J to 0 bases, leaving 13 bases not matched to a gene. The V gene's germline CDR1 is MNHEY and CDR2 SMNVEV (reference sequence). The CDR3 is 19 residues long. The CDR3 DNA sequence: TGTGCCAGCAGTACGCAACGGACAGGGGGAGTAAATAGCAATCAGCCCCAGCATTTT. Translating it yields CASSTQRTGGVNSNQPQHF.

V gene TRBV10-3 combines with J gene TRBJ2-2, with 8 bases lining up with TRBD1. Germline loops: CDR1 ENHRY, CDR2 SYGVKD. The CDR3 is 15 residues long. The ends lost 10 bases at V and 5 bases at J; junction bases unmatched: 12. The CDR3, as DNA: TGTGCCACCAGCCGGAGCCAGGGGGCAACCGGGGAGCTGTTTTTT. This encodes CATSRSQGATGELFF.

The rearrangement joins TRBV30 to TRBJ2-1, with 7 bases lining up with TRBD1. This CDR3 spans 15 amino acids. Germline CDR1 and CDR2: GTSNPN and SVGIG (reference sequence). Trimming at V came to 4 bases and at J to 5 bases, leaving 11 bases not matched to a gene. The CDR3 nucleotides read TGTGCCTGGAAAAGTGACAGGGTCCTACACAATGAGCAGTTCTTC. The encoded protein is CAWKSDRVLHNEQFF.

The J gene is TRBJ1-1, the V gene TRBV13; a possible D gene is TRBD1 (5 bases). The germline V gene has CDR1 PRHDT and CDR2 FYEKMQ (reference sequence). There are 15 residues in the CDR3. The V and J ends lost 5 bases and 5 bases respectively, with 18 bases between them. CDR3 nucleotide sequence: TGTGCCAGCAGCCTCCGAGCGGGGGAGGGGACTGAAGCTTTCTTT. Translated: CASSLRAGEGTEAFF.

The chain joins TRBV7-8 to TRBJ1-1; possible D gene TRBD1, 5 bases. CDR1 and CDR2 (germline): SGHVS, FQNEAQ. V lost 3 bases and J 0 bases, leaving 14 bases between the germline ends. The CDR3 loop spans 16 amino acids. CDR3 region: CASSLGPEQVNTEAFF. CDR3 nucleotides: TGTGCCAGCAGCTTGGGGCCAGAGCAGGTGAACACTGAAGCTTTCTTT.

The V call is TRBV4-2, the J call TRBJ1-1; 8 bases are a match to TRBD1. Germline V gene data show CDR1 as LGHNA and CDR2 as YNFKEQ. The V and J ends lost 1 base and 1 base, in that order; junction bases with no gene match: 2. The CDR3 covers 15 residues. CDR3 in amino acids: CASSQVGQGNTEAFF. CDR3 nucleotides: TGTGCCAGCAGCCAAGTTGGACAGGGGAACACTGAAGCTTTCTTT.

This clone was detected only a few times. The V call is TRBV9, the J call TRBJ1-1; possible D gene TRBD1, 5 bases. Deletions cut 0 bases from V and 3 bases from J, with 6 bases between. In germline, CDR1 is SGDLS, CDR2 YYNGEE. This CDR3 is 13 amino acids long. CDR3 sequence (DNA): TGTGCCAGCAGCGTAGTCAGGGACACTGAAGCTTTCTTT. Protein sequence: CASSVVRDTEAFF. Full variable domain (missing parts from reference TRBV9 and TRBJ1-1): DSGVTQTPKHLITATGQRVTLRCSPRSGDLSVYWYQQSLDQGLQFLIQYYNGEERAKGNILERFSAQQFPDLHSELNLSSLELGDSALYFCASSVVRDTEAFFGQGTRLTVV.

This clone was picked up a small number of times. J is TRBJ2-1 and V is TRBV5-4, with unresolved D. V shed 2 bases and J shed 6 bases, with 15 bases lying between them. Germline assignment: CDR1 SGHNT and CDR2 YYREEE (reference sequence). The CDR3 is 15 amino acids. The CDR3 DNA follows: TGTGCCAGCAGCTTCGACCCGCAAGCCTTCAATGAGCAGTTCTTC. Residues: CASSFDPQAFNEQFF.

The genes are TRBV11-2 and TRBJ2-3, with TRBD2 as a possible D gene (5 bases). CDR1 and CDR2 (germline): SGHAT, FQNNGV. The CDR3 runs to 17 residues. Trimming took off 5 bases at V and 2 bases at J, with 20 bases between the two ends. CDR3 region: CASSLAAGGLITDTQYF. CDR3 coding DNA: TGTGCCAGCAGCCTGGCGGCGGGCGGGCTAATCACAGATACGCAGTATTTT.

The chain employs TRBV9 and TRBJ2-7; 8 bases map to TRBD2. The germline V gene has CDR1 SGDLS and CDR2 YYNGEE. The CDR3 consists of 14 residues. V trimming: 4 bases; J trimming: 4 bases; junction bases outside the gene matches: 7. The CDR3 nucleotides read TGTGCCAGCAGCCCCCCCGGCGGGAGGTACGAGCAGTACTTC. Translating it yields CASSPPGGRYEQYF.